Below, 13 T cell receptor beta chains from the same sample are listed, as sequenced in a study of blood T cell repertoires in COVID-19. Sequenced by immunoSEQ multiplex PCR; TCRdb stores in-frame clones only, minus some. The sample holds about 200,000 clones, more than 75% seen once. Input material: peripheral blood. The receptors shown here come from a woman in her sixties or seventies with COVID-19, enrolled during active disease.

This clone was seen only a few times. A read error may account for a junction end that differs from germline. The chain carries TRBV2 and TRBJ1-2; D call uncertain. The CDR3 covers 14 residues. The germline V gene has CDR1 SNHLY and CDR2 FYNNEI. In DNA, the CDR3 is TGTGCCAGCAGAGAAGGACTGCTGCTCTATGGCTACACCTTC. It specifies CASREGLLLYGYTF.

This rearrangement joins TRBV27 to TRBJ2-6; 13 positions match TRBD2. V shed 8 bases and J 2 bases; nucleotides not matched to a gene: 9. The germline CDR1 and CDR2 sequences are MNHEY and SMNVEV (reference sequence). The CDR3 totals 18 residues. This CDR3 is CASAPTSGRAPGANVLTF. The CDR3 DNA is TGTGCCAGCGCCCCAACTAGCGGGAGGGCTCCTGGGGCCAACGTCCTGACTTTC.

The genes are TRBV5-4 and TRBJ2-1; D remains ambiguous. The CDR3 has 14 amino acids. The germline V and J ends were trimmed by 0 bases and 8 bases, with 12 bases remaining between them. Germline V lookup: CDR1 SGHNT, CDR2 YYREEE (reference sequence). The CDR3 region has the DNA TGTGCCAGCAGCTTGGCTGGCCTAGAGGATGAGCAGTTCTTC. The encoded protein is CASSLAGLEDEQFF.

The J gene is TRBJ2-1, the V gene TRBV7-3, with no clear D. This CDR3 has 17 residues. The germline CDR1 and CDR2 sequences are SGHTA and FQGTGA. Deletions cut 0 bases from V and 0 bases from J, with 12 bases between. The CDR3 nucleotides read TGTGCCAGCAGCTTAACTCAAGCAGCTAGCTCCTACAATGAGCAGTTCTTC. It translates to CASSLTQAASSYNEQFF. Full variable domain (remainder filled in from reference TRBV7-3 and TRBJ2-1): GAGVSQTPSNKVTEKGKYVELRCDPISGHTALYWYRQSLGQGPEFLIYFQGTGAADDSGLPNDRFFAVRPEGSVSTLKIQRTERGDSAVYLCASSLTQAASSYNEQFFGPGTRLTVL.

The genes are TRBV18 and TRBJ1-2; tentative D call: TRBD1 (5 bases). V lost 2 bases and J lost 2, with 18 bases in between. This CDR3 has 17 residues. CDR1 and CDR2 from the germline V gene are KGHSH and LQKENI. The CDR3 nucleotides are TGTGCCAGCTCACCAAGGGTGGGGGGAGGCAGGAACTATGGCTACACCTTC. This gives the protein CASSPRVGGGRNYGYTF.

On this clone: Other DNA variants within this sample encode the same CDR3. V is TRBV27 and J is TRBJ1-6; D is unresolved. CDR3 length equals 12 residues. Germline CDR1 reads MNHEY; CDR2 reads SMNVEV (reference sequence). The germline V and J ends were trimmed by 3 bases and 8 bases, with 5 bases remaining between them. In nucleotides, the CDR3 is TGTGCCAGCAGTTTCTTTGATTCACCCCTCCACTTT. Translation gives CASSFFDSPLHF.

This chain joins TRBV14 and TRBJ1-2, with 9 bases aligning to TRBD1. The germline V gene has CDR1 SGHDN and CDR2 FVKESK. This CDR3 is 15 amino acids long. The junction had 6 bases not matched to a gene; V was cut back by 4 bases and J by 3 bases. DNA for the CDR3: TGTGCCAGCAGCCCAGGGACAGGGCGTTACTATGGCTACACCTTC. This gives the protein CASSPGTGRYYGYTF.

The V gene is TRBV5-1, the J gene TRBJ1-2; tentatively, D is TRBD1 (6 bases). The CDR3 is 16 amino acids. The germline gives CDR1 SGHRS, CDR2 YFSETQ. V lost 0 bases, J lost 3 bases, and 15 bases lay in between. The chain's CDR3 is CASSLVSDSRYYGYTF. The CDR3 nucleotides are TGCGCCAGCAGCTTGGTATCGGACAGCCGTTACTATGGCTACACCTTC.

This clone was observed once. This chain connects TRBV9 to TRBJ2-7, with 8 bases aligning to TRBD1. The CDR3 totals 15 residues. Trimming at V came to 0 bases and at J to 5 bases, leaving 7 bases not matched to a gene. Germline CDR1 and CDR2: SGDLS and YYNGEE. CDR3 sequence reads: CASSVGQGQGNEQYF. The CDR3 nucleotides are TGTGCCAGCAGCGTAGGACAAGGACAGGGCAACGAGCAGTACTTC.

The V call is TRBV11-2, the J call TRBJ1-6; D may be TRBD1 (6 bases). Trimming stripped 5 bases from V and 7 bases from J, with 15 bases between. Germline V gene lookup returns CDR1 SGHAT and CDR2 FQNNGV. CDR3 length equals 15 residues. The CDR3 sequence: CASSTQGTANSPLHF. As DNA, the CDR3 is TGTGCCAGCAGCACACAGGGTACGGCCAATTCACCCCTCCACTTT.

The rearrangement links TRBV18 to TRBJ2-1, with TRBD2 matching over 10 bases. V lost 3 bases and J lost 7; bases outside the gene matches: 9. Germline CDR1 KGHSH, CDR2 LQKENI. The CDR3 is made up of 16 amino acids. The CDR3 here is CASSPMSGGALNEQFF. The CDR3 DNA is TGTGCCAGCTCACCGATGAGCGGGGGGGCCTTGAATGAGCAGTTCTTC.

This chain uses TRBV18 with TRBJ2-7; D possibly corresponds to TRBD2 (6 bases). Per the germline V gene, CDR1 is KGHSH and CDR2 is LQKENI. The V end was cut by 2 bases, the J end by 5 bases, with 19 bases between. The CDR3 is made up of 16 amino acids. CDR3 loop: CASSPLVVEGSHEQYF. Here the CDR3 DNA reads TGTGCCAGCTCACCATTGGTCGTGGAGGGAAGCCACGAGCAGTACTTC.

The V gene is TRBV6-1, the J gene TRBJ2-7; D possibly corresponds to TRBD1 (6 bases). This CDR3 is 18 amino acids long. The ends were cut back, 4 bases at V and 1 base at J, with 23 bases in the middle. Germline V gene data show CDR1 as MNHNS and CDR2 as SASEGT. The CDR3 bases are TGTGCCAGCAGTGGGCTAGGGGACACTGGATGGGTGTCCTACGAGCAGTACTTC. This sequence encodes CASSGLGDTGWVSYEQYF.